These T cell receptor beta chains were read from a single sample in a study of T cells in Graves' hyperthyroidism and ophthalmopathy. TCRdb passed the multiplex PCR reads through MiXCR, listing each CDR3 protein once. Here the sample spans 350,000 to 400,000 distinct CDR3 sequences, about 15% being singletons. Material for sequencing was blood. All receptors come from a woman in her sixties or seventies with Graves' hyperthyroidism. Both conserved end residues are part of each CDR3. D genes are given only for firm matches. Clone size is shown for a subset of rows, as once, few, many or a class of expanded clone.

J,size,D,V,DNA,CDR3
TRBJ2-7,many,NA,TRBV20-1,TGCAGTGCTAGCTCCCCCGTGGCGGCTACCTACGAGCAGTACTTC,CSASSPVAATYEQYF
TRBJ1-1,few,NA,TRBV6-5,TGTGCCAGCACTGTACCGGAGAACACTGAAGCTTTCTTT,CASTVPENTEAFF
TRBJ1-2,few,NA,TRBV6-5,TGTGCCAGCAGTTACTCCGGTCATCCTAACTATGGCTACACCTTC,CASSYSGHPNYGYTF
TRBJ1-2,many,TRBD1,TRBV30,TGTGCCTGGAGTAACAGACAGGGGGCTGACTATGGCTACACCTTC,CAWSNRQGADYGYTF
TRBJ2-1,many,TRBD2,TRBV11-2,TGTGCCAGCAGCTTAGAACTAGCGGGAGACAATGAGCAGTTCTTC,CASSLELAGDNEQFF
TRBJ2-3,many,TRBD2,TRBV7-2,TGTGCCAGCAGCTTAAGTGGGAGGGAGGGTGATACGCAGTATTTT,CASSLSGREGDTQYF
TRBJ1-2,NA,TRBD1,TRBV9,TGTGCCAGCAGCTCTTGGACAGGGAGCTACTATGGCTACACCTTC,CASSSWTGSYYGYTF
TRBJ2-1,many,NA,TRBV3-1,TGTGCCAGCAGCCGAGTACGGAGCTCCTACAATGAGCAGTTCTTC,CASSRVRSSYNEQFF
TRBJ2-3,NA,NA,TRBV7-9,TGTGCCAGCAGCTTGCGGGAATACACAGATACGCAGTATTTT,CASSLREYTDTQYF
TRBJ2-7,many,TRBD2,TRBV12-3/TRBV12-4,TGTGCCAGCAGGAATAGCGGGCGCTCCTACGAGCAGTACTTC,CASRNSGRSYEQYF
TRBJ2-2,NA,NA,TRBV11-3,TGTGCCAGCAGCCCCCAGGGGACCCTTCCCGGGGAGCTGTTTTTT,CASSPQGTLPGELFF
TRBJ2-7,many,NA,TRBV7-6,TGTGCCAGCAGCTTACGGCTAGACTACGAGCAGTACTTC,CASSLRLDYEQYF
TRBJ2-1,NA,NA,TRBV10-3,TGTGCCATCAGTGAGAGGGGGGAGCGGAAGAATTCCTACAATGAGCAGTTCTTC,CAISERGERKNSYNEQFF
TRBJ2-3,many,NA,TRBV11-3,TGTGCCAGCAGCTTAGCCCCTGGTGTCACAGATACGCAGTATTTT,CASSLAPGVTDTQYF
TRBJ1-2,NA,NA,TRBV19,TGTGCCAGTACCGACTTCGGACAGAGCTATGGCTACACCTTC,CASTDFGQSYGYTF
TRBJ2-1,many,TRBD1,TRBV18,TGTGCCAGCTCGGCGACAGGGGTCAGCTACAATGAGCAGTTCTTC,CASSATGVSYNEQFF
TRBJ2-3,NA,TRBD2,TRBV2,TGTGCCGGCAAGACGGGACTAGCATTCCGGGAGGGCACAGATACGCAGTATTTT,CAGKTGLAFREGTDTQYF
TRBJ2-7,many,TRBD1,TRBV10-3,TGTGCCATCAGTGATATTGAAAGGACAGGCTCCTACGAGCAGTACTTC,CAISDIERTGSYEQYF
TRBJ2-1,NA,NA,TRBV11-2,TGTGCCAGCAGCCCCGGGGTCAGCGGTAACAATGAGCAGTTCTTC,CASSPGVSGNNEQFF
TRBJ2-7,many,TRBD1,TRBV12-3/TRBV12-4,TGTGCCAGCAGTTTCCAACCAGGGGGCGAGCAGTACTTC,CASSFQPGGEQYF
TRBJ1-1,NA,NA,TRBV10-2,TGCGCCAGCAGTGAGGCAGGGACGAGGACTGAAGCTTTCTTT,CASSEAGTRTEAFF
TRBJ2-5,few,TRBD2,TRBV4-1,TGCGCCAGCAGCCAAGAAGGGGCTAGCGGGGGTCAAGAGACCCAGTACTTC,CASSQEGASGGQETQYF
TRBJ2-3,few,NA,TRBV18,TGTGCCAGCTCACCAAGGCTTCCAGAAGCACGGGATACGCAGTATTTT,CASSPRLPEARDTQYF
TRBJ2-1,few,TRBD2,TRBV7-3,TGTGCCAGCAGCTTAACGGGGGGCGGGAGGGCCTACAATGAGCAGTTCTTC,CASSLTGGGRAYNEQFF
TRBJ2-7,few,NA,TRBV18,TGTGCCAGCTCACCACCTCTGGGACAAGCGGTCAAGGACGAGCAGTACTTC,CASSPPLGQAVKDEQYF
TRBJ2-1,many,NA,TRBV5-5,TGTGCCAGCAGCTTCACCCAGGGAAACAATGAGCAGTTCTTC,CASSFTQGNNEQFF
TRBJ1-2,many,NA,TRBV11-3,TGTGCCAGCAGCCCCCCGGGACCTCCCGGGGCCGCTAACTATGGCTACACCTTC,CASSPPGPPGAANYGYTF
TRBJ1-2,few,TRBD1,TRBV28,TGTGCCAGCCGTTTAACAGGGGGCACGGGCTATGGCTACACCTTC,CASRLTGGTGYGYTF
TRBJ2-5,NA,TRBD1,TRBV5-1,TGCGCCAGCAGCCTGTTGGGGACAGAACAAGAGACCCAGTACTTC,CASSLLGTEQETQYF
TRBJ1-1,NA,TRBD1,TRBV6-5,TGTGCCAGCAGTTACTCGGGACAGTTCACTGAAGCTTTCTTT,CASSYSGQFTEAFF
TRBJ1-2,many,NA,TRBV6-2/TRBV6-3,TGTGCCAGCAGAATTACGGGGGACTATGGCTACACCTTC,CASRITGDYGYTF
TRBJ2-1,many,TRBD2,TRBV10-2,TGCGCCAGCAGTGGAGGGACTAGCGGGGGGAGTTTGAATGAGCAGTTCTTC,CASSGGTSGGSLNEQFF
TRBJ2-1,many,NA,TRBV12-3/TRBV12-4,TGTGCCAGCGTGACGGGACTCGGTGAGCAGTTCTTC,CASVTGLGEQFF
TRBJ2-7,many,NA,TRBV12-3/TRBV12-4,TGTGCCAGCAGTTTAACGGAGGAACCGTACGAGCAGTACTTC,CASSLTEEPYEQYF
TRBJ2-3,many,NA,TRBV6-2/TRBV6-3,TGTGCCAGCAGTCGTCCCAGCACAGATACGCAGTATTTT,CASSRPSTDTQYF
TRBJ2-7,few,TRBD1,TRBV9,TGTGCCAGCAGCGCGGGAAGGGCAGGGGGAGTTTACGAGCAGTACTTC,CASSAGRAGGVYEQYF
TRBJ2-5,NA,NA,TRBV19,TGTGCCAGTAGTCTTCAACAGGGTCGGGAGACCCAGTACTTC,CASSLQQGRETQYF
TRBJ1-1,NA,NA,TRBV12-3/TRBV12-4,TGTGCCAGCAGTTTCGGGACGGCTGGCCTCACTGAAGCTTTCTTT,CASSFGTAGLTEAFF
TRBJ1-4,few,NA,TRBV4-2,TGTGCCAGCAGCCAAACCGGCTCTGGCGGGGAAAAACTGTTTTTT,CASSQTGSGGEKLFF
TRBJ2-3,few,TRBD1,TRBV4-1,TGCGCCAGCAGCCCTGCGGGACAGGGACAACTAGATACGCAGTATTTT,CASSPAGQGQLDTQYF
TRBJ2-3,many,NA,TRBV12-3/TRBV12-4,TGTGCCAGCAGTCCCCGTCCCACAGATGCGCAGTATTTT,CASSPRPTDAQYF
TRBJ2-7,many,TRBD1,TRBV5-5,TGTGCCAGCAGCTTGGGACAGGGGGCTAACTACGAGCAGTACTTC,CASSLGQGANYEQYF
TRBJ2-1,NA,NA,TRBV19,TGTGCCAGTAGTATAGCTCTCGGACGCGGTAATGAGCAGTTCTTC,CASSIALGRGNEQFF
TRBJ2-1,NA,NA,TRBV7-8,TGTGCCAGCAGCTCCTACAGGAGTACAGCTGAGCAGTTCTTC,CASSSYRSTAEQFF
TRBJ2-5,many,NA,TRBV5-6,TGTGCCAGCAGATCCTACCGCGGGGTGGTCCAAGAGACCCAGTACTTC,CASRSYRGVVQETQYF
TRBJ2-5,NA,TRBD2,TRBV11-2,TGTGCCAGCAGACCACCGGGACTAGGGAAAGAGACCCAGTACTTC,CASRPPGLGKETQYF
TRBJ1-5,NA,NA,TRBV19,TGTGCCAGTAGTATAACAACCACCCAAAACAGGCAGCCCCAGCATTTT,CASSITTTQNRQPQHF
TRBJ1-2,few,NA,TRBV2,TGTGCCAGCAGATTGGACGGGAACTATGGCTACACCTTC,CASRLDGNYGYTF